The T cell receptor beta chain described here comes from a study of lymphopenia after photon versus proton radiotherapy (dated by TCRdb to the late 2010s). Regarding the study in general: Photon and proton radiation therapy were compared by the study for their immunological effects in patients with gastrointestinal tumors who developed high-grade lymphopenia. The study aimed to characterize how the two radiation modalities differ in their impact on the immune system. The cohort comprised more than 15 patients with gastrointestinal tumors who received either photon or proton therapy and then developed lymphopenia.

On this clone itself: Its antigen is still unknown. No clone much larger than this one lies a single base away; base qualities are absent.

The library was produced with the immunoSEQ multiplex PCR assay. Alongside multiparametric flow cytometry, deep sequencing of rearranged TCR beta loci was used to profile the T cell repertoires. As stored in TCRdb, this immuneACCESS dataset retains in-frame rearrangements with V and J assigned. A fraction of the clones does not appear; measured against another copy, unresolved V genes explain less than half of the discrepancy, and the remainder lacks a known reason. For this sample there are 150,000 to 200,000 clones; 88% appear just once. Approximately 4.8% of the sample is in the top ten clones. CDR1 and CDR2 (MNHNY, SVGAGI) derive from the germline V gene (reference sequence). The CDR3 runs 15 residues from the cysteine to the phenylalanine. The retained sequence is limited to the CDR3, 45 bases, with the frame set at the first base. V and J are truncated by 2 bases and 6 bases respectively, leaving an intervening sequence of 13 bases.

The investigation overall reported the following: After the lymphocyte count nadir, repertoires from photon-treated patients showed oligoclonal expansion, particularly of CD8+ Temra cells, and this expansion drove the decline in diversity. The survival association was assessed only in patients who died, and better survival with proton therapy was presented by the authors as a possibility rather than a demonstrated result. Relative stability during treatment was observed in proton-treated patients, whereas loss of naive T cells and TCR diversity and gain of effector/memory populations were observed in photon-treated patients. Across the cohort, an inverse correlation was found between a larger post-nadir drop in TCR diversity and overall survival time among patients who died.

The receptor's source is a man aged 45-60 years with gastric cancer. The input for sequencing was peripheral blood, taken from a patient treated with photon-based radiotherapy. The chain is assembled from TRBV6-6 and TRBJ1-4, and the D gene may be TRBD1, 5 bases matching. The sequenced DNA is TGTGCCAGCAGTTACGGCAGGGCGATGGATGAAAAACTGTTTTTT. Its product reads: CASSYGRAMDEKLFF.